This is a list of T cell receptor beta chains from one sample in a study of blood T cell repertoires in COVID-19. Clones were sequenced by immunoSEQ multiplex PCR, and TCRdb holds only the in-frame ones, with some missing. The table shows roughly 150,000 clones, with 65% to 85% occurring only once. The specimen was peripheral blood. These receptor sequences come from a woman aged 65 to 85 who had recovered from COVID-19. CDR3s leave out the opening cysteine and the closing phenylalanine or tryptophan. Each record gives: V gene, J gene, CDR3 protein.

>TRBV3-1/TRBV3-2|TRBJ2-7
ASSQVTEQY
>TRBV5-1|TRBJ2-1
ASSRAGVNGNEQF
>TRBV10-3|TRBJ2-7
AISGTGSYEQY
>TRBV4-3|TRBJ1-2
ASSSGHRLSVGYT
>TRBV5-1|TRBJ1-1
ASSSGQTNTEAF
>TRBV5-1|TRBJ1-2
ASSRTGPTNYGYT
>TRBV7-9|TRBJ2-1
ASSLGAGGARNEQF
>TRBV5-1|TRBJ2-5
ASSLVLAPQKETQY
>TRBV10-1|TRBJ2-1
ASSEWGTTYNEQF
>TRBV18|TRBJ2-7
ASSPGGNYEQY
>TRBV10-3|TRBJ2-7
AIAGQASYEQY
>TRBV6-6|TRBJ2-7
ASSPGGVTSYEQY
>TRBV5-4|TRBJ2-6
ASSPGPGGANVLT
>TRBV15|TRBJ2-1
ATSRPGWGTGGRNEQF
>TRBV25-1|TRBJ2-1
ASSGPGQGSSYNEQF
>TRBV5-4|TRBJ2-7
ASSPGLAGGQTP
>TRBV7-3|TRBJ1-1
ASSREKNTEAF
>TRBV7-8|TRBJ2-7
ASSSASGGPYEQY
>TRBV7-3|TRBJ2-7
ASRGQNISYEQY
>TRBV27|TRBJ2-7
ASSPGTGIEQY
>TRBV30|TRBJ1-2
AWNAGYGYT
>TRBV27|TRBJ1-1
ASMGQGRTEAF
>TRBV2|TRBJ2-7
ASRQPSYEQY
>TRBV6-6|TRBJ2-2
ASSYLAGVGGELF
>TRBV6-5|TRBJ1-4
ASRPPRATNEKLF
>TRBV6-2/TRBV6-3|TRBJ1-3
ASSPTGSSGNTIY
>TRBV5-1|TRBJ1-2
ASSGAVRGGYT
>TRBV18|TRBJ2-7
ASSSSAQGHEQY
>TRBV7-6|TRBJ2-3
ASSLRGTSAGTDTQY
>TRBV3-1/TRBV3-2|TRBJ1-5
ASSQERNQPQH
>TRBV28|TRBJ1-1
AAQGAF
>TRBV28|TRBJ2-1
ASHESGRGNEQF
>TRBV5-8|TRBJ2-6
ASSLVRGANVLT
>TRBV12-3/TRBV12-4|TRBJ1-1
ASSREIWEAF
>TRBV6-5|TRBJ2-7
ASSPGTGSYEQY
>TRBV5-4|TRBJ2-1
ASSSGGGSGGDEQF
>TRBV19|TRBJ1-6
ASSMRQKNSPLH
>TRBV19|TRBJ2-5
ASRVQGGETQY
>TRBV3-1/TRBV3-2|TRBJ1-1
ASSRAGQGATEAF
>TRBV7-8|TRBJ1-1
ASSLVDRGLSGLMNTEAF
>TRBV18|TRBJ1-4
ASSLDWGLNEKLF
>TRBV9|TRBJ2-1
ASSFRTENNEQF
>TRBV2|TRBJ2-2
ASRPRGAGELF
>TRBV12-3/TRBV12-4|TRBJ1-1
ASTPVGEAF
>TRBV30|TRBJ2-3
AWSAGGPADTQY
>TRBV2|TRBJ2-2
ASRRRTLGELF
>TRBV2|TRBJ2-2
ASRGGLVSGELF
>TRBV11-2|TRBJ1-1
ASSLGALEAF
>TRBV7-2|TRBJ2-3
ASSLGPLGTGADTQY
>TRBV6-6|TRBJ1-1
ASRTTGVRWQGAF
>TRBV7-3|TRBJ2-3
ASSADVGGGTDTQY
>TRBV3-1/TRBV3-2|TRBJ1-2
ASSQGGGIYGYT
>TRBV18|TRBJ2-3
ASSPRRDTQY
>TRBV9|TRBJ2-1
ASSPGLAGRDEQF
>TRBV5-4|TRBJ1-1
ASSLARVGTEAF
>TRBV7-6|TRBJ2-2
ASSLVGLADTGELF
>TRBV2|TRBJ2-3
ASKTGLAGAYTQY
>TRBV19|TRBJ2-5
ASSMGGAPHQETQY
>TRBV28|TRBJ2-1
ASSPGTSIRRSYNEQF
>TRBV6-6|TRBJ1-5
ASQWGGNQPQH